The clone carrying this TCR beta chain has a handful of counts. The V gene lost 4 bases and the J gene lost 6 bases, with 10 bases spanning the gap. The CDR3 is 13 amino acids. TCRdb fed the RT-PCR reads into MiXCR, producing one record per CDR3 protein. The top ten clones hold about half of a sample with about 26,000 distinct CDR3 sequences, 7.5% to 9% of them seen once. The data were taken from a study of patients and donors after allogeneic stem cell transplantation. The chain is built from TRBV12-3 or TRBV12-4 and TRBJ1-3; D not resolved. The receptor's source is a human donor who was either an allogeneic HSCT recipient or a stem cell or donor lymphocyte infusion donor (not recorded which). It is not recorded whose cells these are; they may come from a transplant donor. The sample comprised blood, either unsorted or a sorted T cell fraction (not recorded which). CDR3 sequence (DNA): TGTGCCAGCAGTTGGGGAGCGCCAAACACCATATATTTT. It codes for CASSWGAPNTIYF.